This T cell receptor (beta chain) stems from a study of T-cell reconstitution after alpha-beta-depleted transplantation in children. Comment on this clonotype: Its antigen is currently unknown.

Preparation of the TCRbeta library was carried out with unique molecular identifiers. TCRdb reanalysed the PCR reads using MiXCR and keeps one entry per CDR3 protein. The table includes 600,000 to 800,000 distinct CDR3 sequences, about an eighth detected once. This CDR3 is built from 12 residues. The V end was cut by 6 bases, the J end by 6 bases, with 9 bases between. General study points: The origin of high day-60 TCRbeta diversity in some patients lay in surviving recipient T cells and thymic progenitors. At the one-year point after transplant, T-cell counts and TCRbeta diversity were found to come mostly from T cells that had been newly produced. Expanded graft clones, several hundred of them, were reportedly the source of alpha-beta T cells about two months after transplant.

This TCR came from a girl between 2 and 10 years old with congenital amegakaryocytic thrombocytopenia, due to receive a stem cell transplant. The specimen comprised PBMCs, sampled before TCRalphabeta/CD19-depleted stem cell transplant. This sequence joins TRBV12-3 or TRBV12-4 and TRBJ2-1, with D perhaps TRBD1 (5 bases). The CDR3 region has the DNA TGTGCCAGCAGACCCGACAGCAATGAGCAGTTCTTC. It yields the protein CASRPDSNEQFF.